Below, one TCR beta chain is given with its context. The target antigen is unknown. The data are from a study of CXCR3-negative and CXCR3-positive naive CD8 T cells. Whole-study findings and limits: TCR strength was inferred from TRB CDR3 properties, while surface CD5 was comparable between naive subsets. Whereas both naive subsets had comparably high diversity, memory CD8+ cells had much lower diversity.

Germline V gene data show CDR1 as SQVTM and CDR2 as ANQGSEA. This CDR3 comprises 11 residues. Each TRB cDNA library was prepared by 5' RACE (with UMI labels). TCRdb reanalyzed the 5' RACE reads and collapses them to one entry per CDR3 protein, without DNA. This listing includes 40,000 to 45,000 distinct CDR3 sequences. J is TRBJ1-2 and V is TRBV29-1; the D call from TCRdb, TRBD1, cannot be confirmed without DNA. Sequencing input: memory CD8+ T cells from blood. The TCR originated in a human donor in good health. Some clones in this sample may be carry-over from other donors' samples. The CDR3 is CSVPTGGWNTF.